The rows below give T cell receptor beta chains drawn from one sample of a study of cytomegalovirus exposure and HLA in healthy donors. The table came from immunoSEQ multiplex PCR; TCRdb's copy has only in-frame clones and leaves some out. The data show about 130,000 clones, 60% to 80% seen once. The specimen sequenced was PBMCs. The receptor set was obtained from a female donor in good health and CMV-seronegative. Both conserved end residues are part of each CDR3. The D gene is left open where the match is weak. Clone size, where shown, is once, few, many, or a class for clones that have expanded.

J gene: TRBJ1-5
D gene: TRBD1
clone size: few
V gene: TRBV13
CDR3 DNA: TGTGCCAGCAGCCGTTGGGGCAGGGGGCCTCAGCCCCAGCATTTT
CDR3 protein: CASSRWGRGPQPQHF

J gene: TRBJ1-1
D gene: NA
clone size: NA
V gene: TRBV25-1
CDR3 DNA: TGTGCCAGTAGAGAGGCAGGGCCGGACACTGAAGCTTTCTTT
CDR3 protein: CASREAGPDTEAFF

J gene: TRBJ1-5
D gene: NA
clone size: NA
V gene: TRBV2
CDR3 DNA: TGTGCCAGCAGTACCGGACGGGGGAATCAGCCCCAGCATTTT
CDR3 protein: CASSTGRGNQPQHF

J gene: TRBJ2-5
D gene: TRBD2
clone size: NA
V gene: TRBV4-3
CDR3 DNA: TGCGCCAGCAGCCAAGAGAGCGGGAGAGAAGAGACCCAGTACTTC
CDR3 protein: CASSQESGREETQYF

J gene: TRBJ2-7
D gene: NA
clone size: NA
V gene: TRBV7-3
CDR3 DNA: TGTGCCAGCAGCTTAATCCCGGCCAGGGGCTACGAGCAGTACTTC
CDR3 protein: CASSLIPARGYEQYF

J gene: TRBJ2-5
D gene: TRBD2
clone size: few
V gene: TRBV4-2
CDR3 DNA: TGTGCCAGCAGCCCGACTAGCGGGAGCTTCCAAGAGACCCAGTACTTC
CDR3 protein: CASSPTSGSFQETQYF

J gene: TRBJ1-1
D gene: NA
clone size: few
V gene: TRBV6-6
CDR3 DNA: TGTGCCAGCACCTACTCGACTGGGCCGGGGACTGAAGCTTTCTTT
CDR3 protein: CASTYSTGPGTEAFF

J gene: TRBJ1-4
D gene: NA
clone size: NA
V gene: TRBV27
CDR3 DNA: TGTGCCAGCAGCCCTGCGGCAACTAATGAAAAACTGTTTTTT
CDR3 protein: CASSPAATNEKLFF

J gene: TRBJ1-4
D gene: NA
clone size: NA
V gene: TRBV28
CDR3 DNA: TGTGCCAGCAGTTTTGGCGGGTTCGAAAAACTGTTTTTT
CDR3 protein: CASSFGGFEKLFF

J gene: TRBJ2-1
D gene: TRBD2
clone size: NA
V gene: TRBV6-5
CDR3 DNA: TGTGCCAGCAGTTACTCGAATCAGCGGGAGGTAGATGAGCAGTTCTTC
CDR3 protein: CASSYSNQREVDEQFF

J gene: TRBJ1-3
D gene: NA
clone size: NA
V gene: TRBV7-6
CDR3 DNA: TGTGCCAGCAGCTTTGGGCACTCTGGAAACACCATATATTTT
CDR3 protein: CASSFGHSGNTIYF

J gene: TRBJ2-7
D gene: NA
clone size: NA
V gene: TRBV5-1
CDR3 DNA: TGCGCCAGCAGCTTGGGAGACTTCCCGCAGTACTTC
CDR3 protein: CASSLGDFPQYF

J gene: TRBJ1-5
D gene: TRBD1
clone size: NA
V gene: TRBV27
CDR3 DNA: TGTGCCAGCAGTCCCAACGACAGGGGAAATCAGCCCCAGCATTTT
CDR3 protein: CASSPNDRGNQPQHF